What follows are 8 T cell receptor beta chains derived from one specimen sequenced in a study of blood T cell repertoires in COVID-19. Clones were sequenced by immunoSEQ multiplex PCR, and TCRdb holds only the in-frame ones, with some missing. The profile shows approximately 68,000 clones, less than 90% of them singletons. The sample was peripheral blood. These receptors were collected from a man between 45 and 60 years old with active COVID-19.

The genes are TRBV7-9 and TRBJ1-1; D gene unclear. V lost 5 bases and J lost 1, with 11 bases in between. CDR1 and CDR2 from the germline V gene are SEHNR and FQNEAQ (reference sequence). The CDR3 runs 14 residues. DNA for the CDR3: TGTGCCAGCAGCCTCCTCCTGGCGAACACTGAAGCTTTCTTT. Its protein is CASSLLLANTEAFF.

The gene calls are TRBV5-1 and TRBJ2-2, with 10 bases matching TRBD2. The germline CDR1 and CDR2 sequences are SGHRS and YFSETQ. The CDR3 is 15 residues long. Germline trimming cut 5 bases from V and 7 bases from J; bases unmatched to any gene: 8. As DNA, the CDR3 is TGCGCCAGCAGAGTCAGCGGGGGGGCCGACGGGGAGCTGTTTTTT. It yields the protein CASRVSGGADGELFF. The full variable domain, with the rest looked up from reference TRBV5-1 and TRBJ2-2, is KAGVTQTPRYLIKTRGQQVTLSCSPISGHRSVSWYQQTPGQGLQFLFEYFSETQRNKGNFPGRFSGRQFSNSRSEMNVSTLELGDSALYLCASRVSGGADGELFFGEGSRLTVL.

As to this clone: One junction end does not reproduce the germline sequence, and a read error may be involved. This chain joins TRBV28 and TRBJ1-1, with 7 bases fitting TRBD1. CDR1 is MDHEN, CDR2 SYDVKM, per germline. There are 11 residues in the CDR3. DNA for the CDR3: TGTGCCAGCAGTTTCTCACAGGGGTGGGTCTTT. It encodes CASSFSQGWVF.

The chain combines TRBV6-5 with TRBJ1-2, with TRBD1 matching over 8 bases. Germline CDR1 MNHEY, CDR2 SVGAGI. The CDR3 is 12 amino acids. V was pared by 4 bases and J by 8 bases, with 3 bases of the junction left unmatched. The DNA of the CDR3 is TGTGCCAGCAGTTCGGACAGGGCCGGCTACACCTTC. It codes for CASSSDRAGYTF.

This clone was detected once. The chain combines TRBV2 with TRBJ1-4; D might be TRBD1 (6 bases). The V and J ends lost 3 bases and 0 bases respectively, with 8 bases between them. Germline lookup yields CDR1 SNHLY and CDR2 FYNNEI. The CDR3 loop spans 15 amino acids. The CDR3 DNA reads as TGTGCCAGCAGTGACAGGGGAGCAACTAATGAAAAACTGTTTTTT. Translating gives CASSDRGATNEKLFF. Filled out from reference TRBV2 and TRBJ1-4, the complete variable domain reads EPEVTQTPSHQVTQMGQEVILRCVPISNHLYFYWYRQILGQKVEFLVSFYNNEISEKSEIFDDQFSVERPDGSNFTLKIRSTKLEDSAMYFCASSDRGATNEKLFFGSGTQLSVL.

This clone appeared once. The V call is TRBV6-5, the J call TRBJ2-1; a possible D gene is TRBD2 (5 bases). The ends were cut back, 0 bases at V and 8 bases at J, with 8 bases in the middle. CDR1 is MNHEY and CDR2 is SVGAGI in the germline V gene. The length of the CDR3 is 13 residues. CDR3 DNA sequence: TGTGCCAGCAGTTACTCGAACGGGGATGAGCAGTTCTTC. It encodes CASSYSNGDEQFF.

The chain couples TRBV9 to TRBJ1-2, with a weak D call TRBD1 (5 bases). V was trimmed by 0 bases and J by 8 bases, leaving 11 bases between them. This CDR3 region has 13 residues. The germline CDR1 and CDR2 sequences are SGDLS and YYNGEE. The CDR3 DNA sequence: TGTGCCAGCAGCGTAGAACCATGGGGCGGCTACACCTTC. Encoded protein: CASSVEPWGGYTF.

The chain is built from TRBV7-9 and TRBJ2-1; 7 bases line up with TRBD2. V gave up 3 bases and J gave up 0 bases; unmatched junction bases: 11. The CDR3 totals 18 residues. Germline values: CDR1 SEHNR, CDR2 FQNEAQ (reference sequence). The CDR3 DNA is TGTGCCAGCAGCTTTCCAAAATACGGCGGGAGCTCCTACAATGAGCAGTTCTTC. The encoded protein is CASSFPKYGGSSYNEQFF.